This T cell receptor beta chain was captured by sequencing in a study of blood T cell repertoires in COVID-19. The data were produced by immunoSEQ multiplex PCR, yet TCRdb's version contains in-frame clones alone and is incomplete. The sample has 350,000 to 550,000 clones; nearly 90% are singletons. The CDR3 runs to 14 residues. Sequenced material: PBMCs or T cells enriched from blood (not recorded which). The chain uses TRBV12-2 and TRBJ2-5; the table assigns TRBD2, which was not confirmed against the DNA. TRBV12-2 is listed as a pseudogene. The TCR originated in a woman between 18 and 30 years old with acute COVID-19. Written as DNA, the CDR3 is TGTGCAAGTCGCTTAGCGAGGGACCAAGAGACCCAGTACTTC. Protein: CASRLARDQETQYF.